These 27 T cell receptor beta chains came from one sample sequenced in a study of shared clonotypes between healthy human individuals. CD8 cells classed as naive were CD45RO-negative and positively selected for CCR7, excluding terminally differentiated effector memory CD45RA+ cells. The repertoire was sequenced with immunoSEQ multiplex PCR; TCRdb's copy has only in-frame clones and lacks some. The data contain about 2.2 million clones, 80% to 95% of them seen just once; the ten biggest clones take up more than 1.5%. Sequenced: naive CD8+ T cells from PBMCs. These TCRs come from a man younger than 30 in good health. Some clones in this sample may be carry-over from other donors' samples.

The rearrangement joins TRBV10-3 to TRBJ2-3; TRBD1 is a possible D gene (5 bases). With 0 bases removed from V and 4 bases from J, the gap between germline ends came to 20 bases. Germline values: CDR1 ENHRY, CDR2 SYGVKD. The CDR3 sequence is 18 residues long. CDR3 sequence reads: CAISESLSVVGAPDTQYF. The CDR3 nucleotides read TGTGCCATCAGTGAGTCATTGTCTGTTGTTGGGGCCCCAGATACGCAGTATTTT.

This sequence joins TRBV4-2 and TRBJ1-1, with 7 bases matching TRBD1. Germline-derived CDR1 and CDR2 are LGHNA and YNFKEQ. The CDR3 length is 17 residues. After removal of 0 bases from V and 0 bases from J, the junction contained 7 bases not matched to a gene. The CDR3 sequence: CASSQEVGTEMNTEAFF. CDR3 bases: TGTGCCAGCAGCCAAGAAGTAGGGACAGAGATGAACACTGAAGCTTTCTTT.

This chain links TRBV2 with TRBJ2-3; 13 bases agree with TRBD2. The V gene end was trimmed by 6 bases and the J gene end by 4 bases; junction bases not matched to a gene: 13. The CDR3 has 18 residues. Germline V gene lookup returns CDR1 SNHLY and CDR2 FYNNEI. The CDR3 sequence: CASRGLVLAGGVADTQYF. The CDR3 DNA sequence: TGTGCCAGCAGGGGATTGGTACTAGCGGGAGGGGTGGCAGATACGCAGTATTTT.

The chain recombines TRBV27 with TRBJ2-1, with D perhaps matching TRBD1 (5 bases). Germline CDR1 reads MNHEY; CDR2 reads SMNVEV (reference sequence). V was shortened by 5 bases and J by 2 bases, with 16 bases between the two germline ends. The CDR3 consists of 16 residues. The DNA of the CDR3 is TGTGCCAGCAGTCAGACAGCGTACCGGACCTACAATGAGCAGTTCTTC. Protein sequence: CASSQTAYRTYNEQFF.

The rearrangement links TRBV7-2 to TRBJ2-1; possibly TRBD2 for D (6 bases). Trimming cost V 0 bases and J 7 bases, with 7 bases left between them. The CDR3 has 13 residues. The germline V gene encodes CDR1 SGHTA and CDR2 FQGNSA. CDR3 nucleotides: TGTGCCAGCAGCTTAGCGGAGGGGAATGAGCAGTTCTTC. Translation gives CASSLAEGNEQFF.

The genes are TRBV5-1 and TRBJ2-1; 12 bases are a match to TRBD2. Germline V CDR1 and CDR2: SGHRS, YFSETQ. With 2 bases clipped from V and 8 bases from J, the junction kept 14 bases outside the gene matches. CDR3 size: 18 residues. The CDR3 DNA is TGCGCCAGCAGCTTCAGGTCTAGCGGGAGGGCTATCGTAGATGAGCAGTTCTTC. The encoded protein is CASSFRSSGRAIVDEQFF.

This sequence joins TRBV9 and TRBJ2-1; 11 bases align to TRBD2. Trimming at V came to 0 bases and at J to 3 bases, leaving 5 bases not matched to a gene. The CDR3 runs 17 residues. Germline CDR1 and CDR2: SGDLS and YYNGEE. The CDR3 DNA reads as TGTGCCAGCAGCGTAGATCATCTAGCGGGAGGCTACAATGAGCAGTTCTTC. Encoded protein: CASSVDHLAGGYNEQFF.

The CDR3 DNA follows: TGTGCCAGCAGCCGTAGGGACAGAACTTTAGGGGCCGGAAACACCATATATTTT. This encodes CASSRRDRTLGAGNTIYF. The gene calls are TRBV11-2 and TRBJ1-3; 7 bases are a match to TRBD1. CDR1 is SGHAT, CDR2 FQNNGV, per germline. Trimming took 5 bases from V and 4 from J; bases not matched to a gene: 17. This CDR3 has 18 amino acids.

This sequence joins TRBV11-2 and TRBJ1-2; D may be TRBD1 (5 bases). V shed 1 base and J shed 8 bases, with 14 bases lying between them. The CDR3 loop spans 14 amino acids. Germline-derived CDR1 and CDR2 are SGHAT and FQNNGV. In DNA form, the CDR3 reads TGTGCCAGCAGCTTAGGGCTGGGGCTGGGCGGCTACACCTTC. Translation gives CASSLGLGLGGYTF.

The chain links TRBV28 to TRBJ2-5, with D perhaps TRBD1 or TRBD2 (5 bases each). CDR1 MDHEN and CDR2 SYDVKM come from the germline V gene. The length of the CDR3 is 15 residues. V shed 8 bases and J shed 0 bases, with 16 bases lying between them. The CDR3, as DNA: TGTGCCAGCCTCGGGGCAGGAGAAGACCAAGAGACCCAGTACTTC. Its translation is CASLGAGEDQETQYF.

The rearrangement joins TRBV7-9 to TRBJ2-7; TRBD1 agrees at 8 bases. The CDR3 is 17 residues long. V shed 6 bases and J 2 bases; nucleotides not matched to a gene: 15. Germline lookup yields CDR1 SEHNR and CDR2 FQNEAQ (reference sequence). In nucleotides, the CDR3 is TGTGCCAGCAGACCCACAAACGGACAGGGACGGACCTACGAGCAGTACTTC. Its translation is CASRPTNGQGRTYEQYF.

This rearrangement joins TRBV9 to TRBJ2-2; possibly TRBD1 or TRBD2 for D (5 bases each). Germline V CDR1 and CDR2: SGDLS, YYNGEE. Between the trimmed V and J ends, which lost 0 bases and 5 bases, there was a span of 14 bases. This CDR3 is built from 16 residues. The CDR3 DNA reads TGTGCCAGCAGCGTAGAAATGGGAGAGGGGACCGGGGAGCTGTTTTTT. This translates into CASSVEMGEGTGELFF.

This rearrangement joins TRBV2 to TRBJ2-2, with D uncertain. Germline V gene lookup returns CDR1 SNHLY and CDR2 FYNNEI. V lost 10 bases and J lost 4, with 4 bases in between. This CDR3 contains 10 residues. CDR3 nucleotide sequence: TGTGCCATCGCCACCGGGGAGCTGTTTTTT. Encoded protein: CAIATGELFF.

The rearrangement uses TRBV7-9 and TRBJ2-3; 15 bases line up with TRBD2. Germline V gene data show CDR1 as SEHNR and CDR2 as FQNEAQ (reference sequence). V was pared by 3 bases and J by 5 bases, with 3 bases of the junction left unmatched. The CDR3 totals 16 residues. CDR3 nucleotide sequence: TGTGCCAGCAGCTTCGGACTAGCGGGAGGGCAAGATACGCAGTATTTT. It codes for CASSFGLAGGQDTQYF.

The chain couples TRBV5-6 to TRBJ2-1, with 9 bases that match TRBD2. Germline trimming cut 4 bases from V and 7 bases from J; bases unmatched to any gene: 3. This CDR3 region has 13 residues. CDR1 and CDR2 (germline): SGHDT, YYEEEE. The chain's CDR3 is CASSAGGINEQFF. DNA of the CDR3: TGTGCCAGCAGCGCGGGAGGGATTAATGAGCAGTTCTTC.

DNA for the CDR3: TGTGCCAGCAGCGGACAGGGACAGGGGGCCTACGAGCAGTACTTC. Amino acid sequence: CASSGQGQGAYEQYF. The chain joins TRBV9 to TRBJ2-7; 11 positions match TRBD1. V trimming: 3 bases; J trimming: 2 bases; junction bases outside the gene matches: 4. The CDR3 extends over 15 amino acids. Germline V gives CDR1 SGDLS, CDR2 YYNGEE.

The chain recombines TRBV29-1 with TRBJ2-7; 9 nucleotides line up with TRBD1. The CDR3 loop spans 15 amino acids. J was trimmed by 3 bases and V by 6 bases; bases with no gene match: 12. Germline V lookup: CDR1 SQVTM, CDR2 ANQGSEA. The DNA for the CDR3 is TGCAGCGTCATCAAAAGGACAGGGGAAGTCTACGAGCAGTACTTC. Its translation: CSVIKRTGEVYEQYF.

On this clone itself: The sample has other DNA sequences that encode this CDR3 too. The chain carries TRBV9 and TRBJ2-2; D is ambiguous. Germline CDR1 and CDR2: SGDLS and YYNGEE. The V end lost 2 bases, the J end lost 2 bases, and 7 bases lay between the germline ends. This CDR3 is 14 amino acids long. The CDR3 nucleotides read TGTGCCAGCAGCGTCAAGGGTAACACCGGGGAGCTGTTTTTT. Its translation is CASSVKGNTGELFF.

The chain is built from TRBV27 and TRBJ1-1, with D perhaps TRBD1 (6 bases). This CDR3 contains 14 residues. Germline CDR1 is MNHEY and CDR2 is SMNVEV (reference sequence). Trimming stripped 8 bases from V and 11 bases from J, with 24 bases between. The CDR3 reads CASLAGGARGGAFF. The CDR3 nucleotides read TGTGCCAGCTTAGCGGGGGGCGCCAGGGGAGGGGCTTTCTTT.

The chain has TRBV11-2 and TRBJ1-3; D is unresolved. The CDR3 has 16 amino acids. The germline CDR1 and CDR2 sequences are SGHAT and FQNNGV. V was trimmed by 3 bases and J by 0 bases, leaving 12 bases between them. The CDR3 is CASSLRVPSSGNTIYF. Here the CDR3 DNA reads TGTGCCAGCAGCTTGAGGGTCCCGAGCTCTGGAAACACCATATATTTT. Full variable domain (missing parts from reference TRBV11-2 and TRBJ1-3): EAGVAQSPRYKIIEKRQSVAFWCNPISGHATLYWYQQILGQGPKLLIQFQNNGVVDDSQLPKDRFSAERLKGVDSTLKIQPAKLEDSAVYLCASSLRVPSSGNTIYFGEGSWLTVV.

The chain recombines TRBV7-8 with TRBJ2-7, with D possibly being TRBD1 (6 bases). V lost 3 bases, J lost 2 bases, and 11 bases lay in between. From germline, CDR1 is SGHVS and CDR2 FQNEAQ. The CDR3 is 14 amino acids. DNA for the CDR3: TGTGCCAGCAGCTTTGCAGGGGCAACCTACGAGCAGTACTTC. This sequence encodes CASSFAGATYEQYF. The full variable domain, in which reference TRBV7-8 and TRBJ2-7 provide the parts outside the CDR3, is GAGVSQSPRYKVAKRGQDVALRCDPISGHVSLFWYQQALGQGPEFLTYFQNEAQLDKSGLPSDRFFAERPEGSVSTLKIQRTQQEDSAVYLCASSFAGATYEQYFGPGTRLTVT.

On this clone itself: The same CDR3 also results from other DNA sequences found in this sample. The V gene is TRBV28, the J gene TRBJ1-1; no firm D call. This CDR3 contains 14 residues. Germline V lookup: CDR1 MDHEN, CDR2 SYDVKM. The V gene lost 2 bases and the J gene lost 7 bases, with 14 bases spanning the gap. CDR3 coding DNA: TGTGCCAGCAGTTTAACGGGTGGGGTAAGTGAAGCTTTCTTT. Amino acid sequence: CASSLTGGVSEAFF.

As to this clone: In the same sample, other DNA sequences code for this CDR3. V gene TRBV20-1 combines with J gene TRBJ2-7, with D hard to call. The CDR3 consists of 11 residues. CDR1 is DFQATT, CDR2 SNEGSKA, per germline (reference sequence). Trimming stripped 3 bases from V and 4 bases from J, with 7 bases between. CDR3 sequence (DNA): TGCAGTGCTAGGGAAGGGTACGAGCAGTACTTC. Protein sequence: CSAREGYEQYF.

This sequence joins TRBV5-1 and TRBJ1-3; D unresolved. CDR1 is SGHRS and CDR2 is YFSETQ in the germline V gene. The CDR3 spans 15 residues. Trimming cost V 0 bases and J 0 bases, with 7 bases left between them. CDR3 coding DNA: TGCGCCAGCAGCTTGGGGTACTTCTCTGGAAACACCATATATTTT. Protein product: CASSLGYFSGNTIYF.

The chain joins TRBV28 to TRBJ2-2; the D is unclear. The CDR3 length is 13 residues. Germline values: CDR1 MDHEN, CDR2 SYDVKM. V lost 6 bases, J lost 5 bases, and 10 bases lay in between. CDR3 nucleotides: TGTGCCAGCAGGCTCTCGAGAACCGGGGAGCTGTTTTTT. Residues: CASRLSRTGELFF.

The J gene is TRBJ1-2, the V gene TRBV6-5; possibly TRBD1 for D (6 bases). Trimming left V 3 bases short and J 3 bases short, with 14 bases between. The CDR3 runs to 15 residues. CDR1 is MNHEY and CDR2 is SVGAGI in the germline V gene. CDR3 residues: CASSYGGRLDYGYTF. Here the CDR3 DNA reads TGTGCCAGCAGTTATGGGGGGCGGTTGGACTATGGCTACACCTTC.

The V and J genes are TRBV5-1 and TRBJ1-4, with a tentative D call TRBD1 (6 bases). V was pared by 2 bases and J by 8 bases, with 16 bases between. CDR3 length: 15 amino acids. From germline, CDR1 is SGHRS and CDR2 YFSETQ. The CDR3 spells CASSLGGGGHEKLFF. The CDR3 DNA sequence: TGCGCCAGCAGCTTAGGGGGTGGCGGTCACGAAAAACTGTTTTTT.